This T cell receptor beta chain is drawn from a study of PD-L1 blockade in urothelial cancer. Study-wide context: About 90% of the 29 patients were males with bladder-origin urothelial cancer. After treatment start, blood was analyzed at 3 weeks (second dose) and at 6 weeks. T cells were recovered from blood samples at a median of roughly 130,000.

Time point noted: pretreatment peripheral blood. Patients were diagnosed with urothelial carcinoma, either locally advanced or metastatic. Germline trimming cut 6 bases from V and 6 bases from J; bases unmatched to any gene: 10. The CDR3 is 15 amino acids. The germline gives CDR1 SNHLY, CDR2 FYNNEI. Produced via immunoSEQ multiplex PCR; TCRdb's table is partial and in-frame only. The data hold around 45,000 clones, with roughly four fifths observed a single time. This receptor was obtained from a man in his fifties or sixties with urothelial cancer. The specimen comprised PBMCs, sampled around atezolizumab (anti-PD-L1) treatment. This chain links TRBV2 with TRBJ2-1; 8 bases align to TRBD1. CDR3 amino acids: CASREQGGPSNEQFF. The CDR3 DNA reads as TGTGCCAGCAGAGAACAGGGGGGCCCTAGCAATGAGCAGTTCTTC.